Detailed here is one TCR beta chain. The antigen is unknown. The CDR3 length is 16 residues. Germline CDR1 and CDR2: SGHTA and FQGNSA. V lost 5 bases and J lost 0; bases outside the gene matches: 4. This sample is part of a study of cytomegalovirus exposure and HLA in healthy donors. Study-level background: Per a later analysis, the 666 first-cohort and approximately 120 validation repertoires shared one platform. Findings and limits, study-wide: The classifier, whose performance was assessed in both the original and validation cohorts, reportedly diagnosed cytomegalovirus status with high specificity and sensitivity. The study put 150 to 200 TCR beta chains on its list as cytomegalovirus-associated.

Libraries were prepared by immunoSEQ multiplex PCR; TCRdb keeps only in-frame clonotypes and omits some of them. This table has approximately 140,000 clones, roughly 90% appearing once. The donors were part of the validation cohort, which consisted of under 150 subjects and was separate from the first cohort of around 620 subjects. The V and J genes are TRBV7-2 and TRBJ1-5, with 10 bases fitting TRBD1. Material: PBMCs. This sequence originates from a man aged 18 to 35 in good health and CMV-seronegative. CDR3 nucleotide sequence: TGTGCCAGCAGCCTTGACAGGGGGCGTAGCAATCAGCCCCAGCATTTT. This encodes CASSLDRGRSNQPQHF.